This entry lists 14 T cell receptor beta chains sequenced from one sample in a study of cytomegalovirus exposure and HLA in healthy donors. The PCR made use of 60 Vbeta and 13 Jbeta primers. Generated by immunoSEQ multiplex PCR, the TCRdb table keeps only in-frame clones and is missing some. Recorded for this sample: about 110,000 clones. The sample taken for sequencing was PBMCs. The receptors were sampled from a man aged 45 to 65 in good health and CMV-seronegative.

The chain combines TRBV4-1 with TRBJ1-6; D call uncertain. The CDR3 loop spans 15 amino acids. Trimming left V 0 bases short and J 10 bases short, with 13 bases between. The germline gives CDR1 MGHRA, CDR2 YSYEKL. The CDR3 loop is CASSQERAGSSPLHF. The CDR3 bases are TGCGCCAGCAGCCAAGAGAGGGCAGGTTCATCACCCCTCCACTTT.

The chain employs TRBV12-5 and TRBJ2-2, with D perhaps matching TRBD2 (5 bases). V lost 3 bases, J lost 8 bases, and 19 bases lay in between. In germline, CDR1 is LGHNT, CDR2 FRNRAP. CDR3 length equals 16 residues. The CDR3 region has the DNA TGTGCTAGTGGTTTCCACCCTAGCCTAGGAGGAGGGGAGCTGTTTTTT. Translated: CASGFHPSLGGGELFF.

The J gene is TRBJ1-1, the V gene TRBV5-1; D ambiguous. V lost 0 bases and J 4 bases, leaving 10 bases between the germline ends. This CDR3 contains 14 residues. The germline CDR1 and CDR2 sequences are SGHRS and YFSETQ. The CDR3 sequence: CASSLDTDSTEAFF. The CDR3 DNA sequence: TGCGCCAGCAGCTTGGACACGGACTCCACTGAAGCTTTCTTT.

This rearrangement joins TRBV29-1 to TRBJ1-1; D is perhaps TRBD1 (5 bases). Per germline, CDR1 SQVTM and CDR2 ANQGSEA. The V and J ends lost 6 bases and 3 bases respectively, with 14 bases between them. The CDR3 contains 13 residues. The CDR3 DNA follows: TGCAGCGTCGAGCAGGGCCTGGACACTGAAGCTTTCTTT. Translating it yields CSVEQGLDTEAFF.

The chain combines TRBV29-1 with TRBJ2-7, with 10 bases fitting TRBD1. Per the germline V gene, CDR1 is SQVTM and CDR2 is ANQGSEA. This CDR3 spans 14 amino acids. Unmatched junction bases numbered 16, after V lost 7 bases and J lost 10 bases. The CDR3 region has the DNA TGCAGCGCCGGAAACCGGGACAGGGGAAGCGGACAGTACTTC. It specifies CSAGNRDRGSGQYF.

The genes are TRBV9 and TRBJ2-3; D is unresolved. The CDR3 is 13 residues long. Germline CDR1 and CDR2: SGDLS and YYNGEE. V shed 1 base and J shed 4 bases, with 7 bases lying between them. This chain's CDR3 is CASSVRESDTQYF. The CDR3 nucleotides are TGTGCCAGCAGCGTAAGAGAGTCAGATACGCAGTATTTT.

In DNA form, the CDR3 reads TGTGCCAGCAGCTTAAGTCGGGGGCTAGCGGGCACCGGGGAGCTGTTTTTT. Translating gives CASSLSRGLAGTGELFF. The genes are TRBV7-2 and TRBJ2-2; 8 bases map to TRBD2. This CDR3 contains 17 residues. Germline CDR1 and CDR2: SGHTA and FQGNSA. J lost 4 bases, V lost 2 bases, and 9 bases had no gene match.

The V gene is TRBV7-2, the J gene TRBJ2-5; TRBD2 matches at 12 bases. The CDR3 has 15 residues. V shed 6 bases and J 5 bases; nucleotides not matched to a gene: 7. Germline-derived CDR1 and CDR2 are SGHTA and FQGNSA. The CDR3 DNA is TGTGCCAGCAGGTCCCGACTAGCGGGAGTTGAGACCCAGTACTTC. This encodes CASRSRLAGVETQYF. The whole variable domain, remainder taken from reference TRBV7-2 and TRBJ2-5, is GAGVSQSPSNKVTEKGKDVELRCDPISGHTALYWYRQSLGQGLEFLIYFQGNSAPDKSGLPSDRFSAERTGGSVSTLTIQRTQQEDSAVYLCASRSRLAGVETQYFGPGTRLLVL.

This chain joins TRBV9 and TRBJ2-2; D is possibly TRBD2 (5 bases). The CDR3 consists of 15 residues. CDR1 and CDR2 (germline): SGDLS, YYNGEE. V dropped 3 bases and J dropped 7 bases, with 16 bases sitting between them. The CDR3 region has the DNA TGTGCCAGCAGCGGCAGCGGACCCTTTGGCGGGGAGCTGTTTTTT. Translating gives CASSGSGPFGGELFF.

The chain joins TRBV5-1 to TRBJ2-2; D remains ambiguous. Germline lookup yields CDR1 SGHRS and CDR2 YFSETQ. This CDR3 is built from 15 residues. V gave up 1 base and J gave up 6 bases, with 13 bases separating them. CDR3 in DNA: TGCGCCAGCAGCTTGTCCCCTCCCCCGTCCGGGGAGCTGTTTTTT. Its translation: CASSLSPPPSGELFF.

This chain links TRBV2 with TRBJ1-2; no reliable D call. The CDR3 covers 14 residues. CDR1 is SNHLY and CDR2 is FYNNEI in the germline V gene. V was cut by 1 base and J by 8 bases, with 14 bases left in between. CDR3 coding DNA: TGTGCCAGCAGTGAAGAACCAGGAGGGTACGGCTACACCTTC. This encodes CASSEEPGGYGYTF.

The chain joins TRBV19 to TRBJ1-2; no definite D call. V gave up 1 base and J gave up 4 bases, with 10 bases separating them. The CDR3 spans 14 residues. Germline V CDR1 and CDR2: LNHDA, SQIVND (reference sequence). The CDR3, as DNA: TGTGCCAGTAGTATAGCCCGCGCAGGCTATGGCTACACCTTC. As protein: CASSIARAGYGYTF.

The V call is TRBV6-5, the J call TRBJ2-7; TRBD1 matches 9 bases. The V gene end was trimmed by 6 bases and the J gene end by 6 bases; junction bases not matched to a gene: 6. The CDR3 runs to 13 residues. The V gene's germline CDR1 is MNHEY and CDR2 SVGAGI. CDR3 DNA sequence: TGTGCCAGCAGGATGGACAGGGGCCGCGAGCAGTACTTC. Protein: CASRMDRGREQYF.

The gene calls are TRBV6-1 and TRBJ1-1, with a weak D call TRBD1 (5 bases). Germline CDR1 reads MNHNS; CDR2 reads SASEGT. The CDR3 extends over 14 amino acids. The V end lost 2 bases, the J end lost 4 bases, and 11 bases lay between the germline ends. The CDR3 region has the DNA TGTGCCAGCAGTGAACAGGAGGGGACCACTGAAGCTTTCTTT. This sequence encodes CASSEQEGTTEAFF.